The TCR beta chain under discussion was sequenced for a study of blood T cell repertoires in COVID-19. Study information: Acute and convalescent COVID-19 specimens originated in the United States, Italy and Spain. T cells, B-cell-depleted T cells, or PBMCs provided the cDNA or gDNA that served as material.

Method: immunoSEQ multiplex PCR; TCRdb's copy keeps in-frame clones and lacks some. The data contain over 75,000 clones, roughly nine tenths of them singletons. Per the germline V gene, CDR1 is SGHTA and CDR2 is FQGNSA. There are 15 residues in the CDR3. Germline trimming cut 6 bases from V and 6 bases from J; bases unmatched to any gene: 12. The gene calls are TRBV7-2 and TRBJ2-3; TRBD2 matches 7 bases. The sequence was collected from a woman aged 80 or older with active COVID-19. Sequencing used peripheral blood. CDR3 nucleotides: TGTGCCAGCAGGCCCCTCCTAGCGGCCCGGGATACGCAGTATTTT. Translating it yields CASRPLLAARDTQYF.